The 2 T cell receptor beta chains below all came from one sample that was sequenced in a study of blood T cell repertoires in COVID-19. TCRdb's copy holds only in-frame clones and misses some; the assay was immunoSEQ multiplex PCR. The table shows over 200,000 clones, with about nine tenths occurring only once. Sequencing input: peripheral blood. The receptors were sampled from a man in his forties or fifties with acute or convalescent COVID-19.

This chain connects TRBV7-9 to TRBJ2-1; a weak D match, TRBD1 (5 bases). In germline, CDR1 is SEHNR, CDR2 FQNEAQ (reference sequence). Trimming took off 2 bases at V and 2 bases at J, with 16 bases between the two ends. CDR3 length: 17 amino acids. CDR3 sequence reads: CASSLLPGHSPYNEQFF. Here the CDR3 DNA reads TGTGCCAGCAGCTTACTCCCCGGACATTCTCCCTACAATGAGCAGTTCTTC.

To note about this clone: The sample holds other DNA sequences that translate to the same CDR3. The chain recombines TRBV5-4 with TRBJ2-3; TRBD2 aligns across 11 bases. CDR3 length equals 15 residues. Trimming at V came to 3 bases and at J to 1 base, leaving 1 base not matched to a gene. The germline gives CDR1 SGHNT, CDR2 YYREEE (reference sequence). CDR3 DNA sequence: TGTGCCAGCAGCTCGGGACTAGCGGGCACAGATACGCAGTATTTT. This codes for CASSSGLAGTDTQYF.